These T cell receptor beta chains were read from a single sample in a study of cytomegalovirus exposure and HLA in healthy donors. Method: immunoSEQ multiplex PCR; TCRdb's copy keeps in-frame clones and lacks some. The sample records 150,000 to 200,000 clones, 80% to 85% being singletons. The source material was PBMCs. The origin of the receptors is a woman aged 45-65 years in good health and CMV-seropositive. Both conserved end residues are part of each CDR3. The order of the fields is J gene, V gene, CDR3 protein.

j_gene: TRBJ2-1
v_gene: TRBV10-2
CDR3aa: CASSELAGGANEQFF

j_gene: TRBJ2-2
v_gene: TRBV9
CDR3aa: CASSVGMGDKNTGELFF

j_gene: TRBJ2-2
v_gene: TRBV18
CDR3aa: CASSLGTSGLGGELFF

j_gene: TRBJ1-5
v_gene: TRBV4-3
CDR3aa: CASSPQREGYSNQPQHF

j_gene: TRBJ2-5
v_gene: TRBV5-4
CDR3aa: CASTEGLAGEETQYF

j_gene: TRBJ1-2
v_gene: TRBV6-1
CDR3aa: CASSEAGSSQPGYTF

j_gene: TRBJ2-7
v_gene: TRBV28
CDR3aa: CASSLPRQGRSYEQYF

j_gene: TRBJ2-2
v_gene: TRBV7-3
CDR3aa: CASSFLKEGAVDTGELFF

j_gene: TRBJ2-5
v_gene: TRBV28
CDR3aa: CAILQGPQETQYF

j_gene: TRBJ1-2
v_gene: TRBV7-9
CDR3aa: CASSLLGDRGRETNYGYTF

j_gene: TRBJ2-4
v_gene: TRBV5-6
CDR3aa: CASSPYATQVKNSQYF

j_gene: TRBJ1-5
v_gene: TRBV6-5
CDR3aa: CASRGGNQPQHF

j_gene: TRBJ2-5
v_gene: TRBV12-5
CDR3aa: CASAYREQETQYF

j_gene: TRBJ1-2
v_gene: TRBV6-5
CDR3aa: CASSPQSNYGYTF

j_gene: TRBJ1-2
v_gene: TRBV28
CDR3aa: CASSFSGSNYGYTF

j_gene: TRBJ1-2
v_gene: TRBV7-8
CDR3aa: CASSLEQNYGYTF

j_gene: TRBJ2-1
v_gene: TRBV28
CDR3aa: CASSLGPQLAGGYNEQFF

j_gene: TRBJ1-5
v_gene: TRBV5-4
CDR3aa: CASSQDNQPQHF

j_gene: TRBJ2-1
v_gene: TRBV11-2
CDR3aa: CAGSRTSSYNEQFF

j_gene: TRBJ2-1
v_gene: TRBV10-2
CDR3aa: CASSELGGLDSYNEQFF

j_gene: TRBJ2-7
v_gene: TRBV25-1
CDR3aa: CASSRGGSDEQYF

j_gene: TRBJ1-6
v_gene: TRBV28
CDR3aa: CASYRGQDNSPLHF

j_gene: TRBJ2-1
v_gene: TRBV9
CDR3aa: CASSAAGAYNEQFF

j_gene: TRBJ2-1
v_gene: TRBV5-6
CDR3aa: CASSFEESYNEQFF

j_gene: TRBJ2-7
v_gene: TRBV6-5
CDR3aa: CASSRVAGAYEQYF

j_gene: TRBJ2-3
v_gene: TRBV9
CDR3aa: CASSVGAGGLNTQYF

j_gene: TRBJ2-7
v_gene: TRBV10-2
CDR3aa: CASSERGTSGTYEQYF

j_gene: TRBJ2-7
v_gene: TRBV10-1
CDR3aa: CASSQRTGSSYEQYF

j_gene: TRBJ1-2
v_gene: TRBV6-5
CDR3aa: CASSPDRDYGYTF

j_gene: TRBJ1-4
v_gene: TRBV10-3
CDR3aa: CAISESRTGKNEKLFF

j_gene: TRBJ2-5
v_gene: TRBV6-1
CDR3aa: CASSRAGVETQYF

j_gene: TRBJ2-1
v_gene: TRBV5-1
CDR3aa: CASSPGTGGREQFF

j_gene: TRBJ2-5
v_gene: TRBV6-5
CDR3aa: CASSYGSTQYF

j_gene: TRBJ2-3
v_gene: TRBV27
CDR3aa: CASSLSGAWDTQYF

j_gene: TRBJ1-1
v_gene: TRBV25-1
CDR3aa: CASSGMTPGTAHEAFF

j_gene: TRBJ2-7
v_gene: TRBV28
CDR3aa: CASSLSGRADQEYF

j_gene: TRBJ2-5
v_gene: TRBV7-9
CDR3aa: CASSSGTIFSETQYF

j_gene: TRBJ2-1
v_gene: TRBV19
CDR3aa: CASTSSSARYNEQFF

j_gene: TRBJ1-4
v_gene: TRBV5-6
CDR3aa: CASSFGRPIATNEKLFF